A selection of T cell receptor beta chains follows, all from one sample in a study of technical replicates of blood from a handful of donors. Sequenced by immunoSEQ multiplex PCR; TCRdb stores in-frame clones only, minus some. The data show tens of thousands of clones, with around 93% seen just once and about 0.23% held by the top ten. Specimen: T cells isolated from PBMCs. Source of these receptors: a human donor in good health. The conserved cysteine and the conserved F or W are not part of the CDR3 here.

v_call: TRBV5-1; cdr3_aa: ASSFTGMNTEAF
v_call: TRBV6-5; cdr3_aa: ASSPRAGRTYEQY
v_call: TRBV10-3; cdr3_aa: AIRQFSTGGNTEAF
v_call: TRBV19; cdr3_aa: ASRGTGHGYT
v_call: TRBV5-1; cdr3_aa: ASSLGDISNYGYT
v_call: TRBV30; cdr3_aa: AWRQGTGLGEKLF
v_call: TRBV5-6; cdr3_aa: ASSLIEPQETQY
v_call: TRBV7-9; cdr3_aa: ASSDIRNEQF
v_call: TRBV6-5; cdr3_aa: ASTRTGGPEQY
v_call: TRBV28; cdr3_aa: ASSFVTSGDEQF
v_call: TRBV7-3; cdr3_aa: ASSLFGGKQETQY
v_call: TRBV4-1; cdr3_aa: ASSQGRGGNYEQY
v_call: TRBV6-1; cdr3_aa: ASSEAWVRNLVFWDRGRNEQF
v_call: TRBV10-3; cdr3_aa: AISGQDGSYEQY
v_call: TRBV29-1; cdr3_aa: SVTPKGKLYEQY
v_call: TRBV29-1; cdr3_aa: SGRTGDSYEQY
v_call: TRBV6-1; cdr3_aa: ASSEWNRGKDYGYT
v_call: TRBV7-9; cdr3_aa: ASSLSSGTYGYT
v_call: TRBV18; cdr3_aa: ASSPGTSGSYEQY
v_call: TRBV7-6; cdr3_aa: ASSNEREGIEQY
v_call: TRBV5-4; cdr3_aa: ASSGIAGAVTDTQY
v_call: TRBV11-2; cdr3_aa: ASSSGQPALPDTQY
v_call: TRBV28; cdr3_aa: ASSFRGNQETQY
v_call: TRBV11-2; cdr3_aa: ASSPGDRTYEQY
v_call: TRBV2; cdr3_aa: ALRGSVNTGELF
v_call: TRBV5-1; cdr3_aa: ASSLQGQGPQNTEAF
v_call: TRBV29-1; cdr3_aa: SVESGPKEAF
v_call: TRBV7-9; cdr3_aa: ASSLEGARQPQH
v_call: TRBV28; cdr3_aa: ASSLDSLSYNEQF